This entry describes one T cell receptor beta chain. What it recognizes is unknown. This sample was included in a study of T cell repertoires in cytomegalovirus infection. Study-wide points: The response measured ex vivo was dominated by TCR beta clonotypes (HLA-C-restricted and CMV-specific).

A single record per CDR3 protein comes from TCRdb applying MiXCR to the reads. In the table there are just over 300,000 distinct CDR3 sequences, 17% of which are singletons. With 3 bases removed from V and 4 bases from J, the gap between germline ends came to 10 bases. Germline V CDR1 and CDR2: SEHNR, FQNEAQ (reference sequence). The CDR3 extends over 14 amino acids. The chain recombines TRBV7-9 with TRBJ1-3; TRBD1 is a possible D gene (5 bases). The source of this sequence is a human donor in good health (CMV status not recorded). Some clones in this sample may be carry-over from other donors' samples. The source material was PBMCs. CDR3 sequence (DNA): TGTGCCAGCAGCTTCAGGGTCACAGGAAACACCATATATTTT. This codes for CASSFRVTGNTIYF.